A single sample gave rise to the 11 T cell receptor beta chains below, sequenced in a study of brain metastases from non-small cell lung cancer. TCRdb's copy holds only in-frame clones and misses some; the assay was immunoSEQ multiplex PCR. The sample includes over 2,000 clones, roughly 84% of them seen just once. Sequencing was carried out using primary lung tumor tissue. The receptor set was obtained from a donor at least 40 years old with non-small cell lung cancer.

The V and J genes are TRBV30 and TRBJ2-1; no clear D gene. The CDR3 has 14 residues. V was cut by 0 bases and J by 8 bases, with 14 bases left in between. The V gene's germline CDR1 is GTSNPN and CDR2 SVGIG (reference sequence). Written as DNA, the CDR3 is TGTGCCTGGAGTGTACCTGGGGTCGACCATGAGCAGTTCTTC. The encoded protein is CAWSVPGVDHEQFF.

The CDR3, as DNA: TGTGCCAGCAGCTTAGTGCTCACGGGGTTTTCGGAGACCCAGTACTTC. The encoded protein is CASSLVLTGFSETQYF. The chain has TRBV11-1 and TRBJ2-5, with a possible D match to TRBD2 (5 bases). V gave up 1 base and J gave up 5 bases, with 17 bases separating them. CDR1 is SGHAT and CDR2 is FQDESV in the germline V gene (reference sequence). This CDR3 has 16 residues.

This chain links TRBV5-1 with TRBJ2-1, with D possibly called TRBD1 or TRBD2 (6 bases each). CDR1 is SGHRS and CDR2 is YFSETQ in the germline V gene. The CDR3 covers 16 residues. Trimming shortened V by 4 bases and J by 1 base, and 15 bases separated the two germline ends. The CDR3 region has the DNA TGCGCCAGCAGCCAAGGGGGGAGTAGGTCCTACAATGAGCAGTTCTTC. Residues: CASSQGGSRSYNEQFF. Together with reference TRBV5-1 and TRBJ2-1, the CDR3 gives the full variable domain: KAGVTQTPRYLIKTRGQQVTLSCSPISGHRSVSWYQQTPGQGLQFLFEYFSETQRNKGNFPGRFSGRQFSNSRSEMNVSTLELGDSALYLCASSQGGSRSYNEQFFGPGTRLTVL.

This clone was picked up one time. The junction does not match germline at one end; this may be a read error. The CDR3 sequence: CASKEGLAAGEGDAQYF. CDR3 in DNA: TGCGCCAGCAAAGAGGGACTAGCTGCGGGGGAAGGAGATGCGCAGTATTTT. The rearrangement uses TRBV4-3 and TRBJ2-3; TRBD2 matches at 9 bases. The V gene's germline CDR1 is LGHNA and CDR2 YSLEER. The CDR3 runs to 17 residues.

The chain uses TRBV24-1 and TRBJ1-5, with D tentatively TRBD1 (5 bases). The V gene lost 5 bases and the J gene lost 4 bases, with 11 bases spanning the gap. The CDR3 loop spans 14 amino acids. Germline V gives CDR1 KGHDR, CDR2 SFDVKD. The CDR3 loop is CATSGTWGNQPQHF. The CDR3 nucleotides read TGTGCCACCAGTGGTACTTGGGGGAATCAGCCCCAGCATTTT.

V gene TRBV24-1 combines with J gene TRBJ1-1; D remains ambiguous. The CDR3 extends over 11 amino acids. Trimming took 9 bases from V and 6 from J, leaving 10 bases between them. From germline, CDR1 is KGHDR and CDR2 SFDVKD. For the CDR3, the DNA is TGTGCCACCTCCTACGGCCCTGAAGCTTTCTTT. Encoded protein: CATSYGPEAFF.

The V call is TRBV7-9, the J call TRBJ2-3, with D maybe TRBD1 (6 bases). V shed 11 bases and J shed 0 bases, with 15 bases lying between them. Germline V gives CDR1 SEHNR, CDR2 FQNEAQ (reference sequence). This CDR3 region has 14 residues. This chain's CDR3 is CARIQGPSTDTQYF. CDR3 sequence (DNA): TGTGCCCGAATTCAGGGGCCGAGCACAGATACGCAGTATTTT.

This chain's CDR3 is CASSSTGGGGANVLTF. CDR3 nucleotides: TGCGCCAGCAGCTCTACAGGGGGCGGAGGGGCCAACGTCCTGACTTTC. The chain has TRBV5-1 and TRBJ2-6; 9 bases line up with TRBD1. The CDR3 length is 16 residues. Germline CDR1 reads SGHRS; CDR2 reads YFSETQ. V lost 3 bases, J lost 4 bases, and 5 bases stayed unmatched.

The genes are TRBV10-3 and TRBJ1-3; no definite D call. The CDR3 is 15 residues long. The germline V and J ends were trimmed by 3 bases and 0 bases, with 9 bases remaining between them. Germline CDR1 reads ENHRY; CDR2 reads SYGVKD. The CDR3 DNA follows: TGTGCCATCAGTGATGGTGCTACCTCTGGAAACACCATATATTTT. This translates into CAISDGATSGNTIYF.

The chain is built from TRBV28 and TRBJ2-7; D is unresolved. Germline lookup yields CDR1 MDHEN and CDR2 SYDVKM. The CDR3 is made up of 15 amino acids. V lost 2 bases and J 5 bases, leaving 16 bases between the germline ends. For the CDR3, the DNA is TGTGCCAGCAGTTTAGCCTCCGGACCGGGCGACGAGCAGTACTTC. Translation gives CASSLASGPGDEQYF. Based on the CDR3 plus reference TRBV28 and TRBJ2-7, the full variable domain is DVKVTQSSRYLVKRTGEKVFLECVQDMDHENMFWYRQDPGLGLRLIYFSYDVKMKEKGDIPEGYSVSREKKERFSLILESASTNQTSMYLCASSLASGPGDEQYFGPGTRLTVT.

V usage is TRBV23-1 and J usage is TRBJ2-3, with D perhaps TRBD2 (5 bases). TRBV23-1 is annotated as an ORF whose role is uncertain. CDR3 size: 12 residues. V lost 10 bases to trimming and J lost 5 bases, with 13 bases between them. CDR3 bases: TGCGCCATCTCTCAACGGGAAGATACGCAGTATTTT. This sequence encodes CAISQREDTQYF.